The rows below give T cell receptor beta chains drawn from one sample of a study of T cells in Graves' hyperthyroidism and ophthalmopathy. TCRdb ran MiXCR on the multiplex PCR reads and lists one entry per CDR3 protein. The sample lists about 560,000 distinct CDR3 sequences; 15% to 18% were seen once. The material sequenced was blood. These receptors all stem from a woman aged 25 to 39 with Graves' hyperthyroidism. CDR3s include the opening cysteine and the closing phenylalanine or tryptophan. Each record gives: D gene, clone size, V gene, J gene, CDR3 DNA, CDR3 protein. A D gene is named only where the DNA matches it firmly. Size values are once, few and many counts, or a class for expanded clones, and some rows have none.

D gene: NA; clone size: NA; V gene: TRBV7-9; J gene: TRBJ2-1; CDR3 DNA: TGTGCCAGCAGTCTCCTTCGGGGCCACAATGAGCAGTTCTTC; CDR3 protein: CASSLLRGHNEQFF
D gene: NA; clone size: NA; V gene: TRBV3-1; J gene: TRBJ2-1; CDR3 DNA: TGTGCCAGCAGCCAAGATCTGGGGCCTTACAATGAGCAGTTCTTC; CDR3 protein: CASSQDLGPYNEQFF
D gene: TRBD1; clone size: few; V gene: TRBV28; J gene: TRBJ1-4; CDR3 DNA: TGTGCCAGCAACCAAGGGACAGGTTATAATGAAAAACTGTTTTTT; CDR3 protein: CASNQGTGYNEKLFF
D gene: NA; clone size: NA; V gene: TRBV15; J gene: TRBJ2-2; CDR3 DNA: TGTGCCACCTGGACAGTTGACACCGGGGAGCTGTTTTTT; CDR3 protein: CATWTVDTGELFF
D gene: TRBD2; clone size: NA; V gene: TRBV20-1; J gene: TRBJ2-1; CDR3 DNA: TGCAGTGCTAGAGATAGGGGCGGGAGTGGCGATGAGCAGTTCTTC; CDR3 protein: CSARDRGGSGDEQFF
D gene: TRBD1; clone size: many; V gene: TRBV2; J gene: TRBJ1-6; CDR3 DNA: TGTGCCAGCAGTGAACAAGGGGGCGATTCACCCCTCCACTTT; CDR3 protein: CASSEQGGDSPLHF
D gene: NA; clone size: NA; V gene: TRBV7-9; J gene: TRBJ2-1; CDR3 DNA: TGTGCCAGCAGGTCGAATAACCCCCCCTACAATGAGCAGTTCTTC; CDR3 protein: CASRSNNPPYNEQFF
D gene: NA; clone size: NA; V gene: TRBV27; J gene: TRBJ2-2; CDR3 DNA: TGTGCCAGCAGTTTATCGTTCGGGGGCGGGGAGCTGTTTTTT; CDR3 protein: CASSLSFGGGELFF
D gene: TRBD2; clone size: few; V gene: TRBV4-2; J gene: TRBJ2-7; CDR3 DNA: TGTGCCAGCAGCCAAGCTAAGATAGCGGGAGTTGACGAGCAGTACTTC; CDR3 protein: CASSQAKIAGVDEQYF
D gene: NA; clone size: NA; V gene: TRBV7-8; J gene: TRBJ2-5; CDR3 DNA: TGTGCCAGCAGCCCCGGACAGAGTATGACCCAGTACTTC; CDR3 protein: CASSPGQSMTQYF